Listed here is a single TCR beta chain. This clone has a single count. Its binding antigen is unknown. Base qualities are missing; no much larger clone stands one base away. TCRbeta CDR3 regions were amplified from genomic DNA by means of the immunoSEQ Assay, a bias-controlled multiplex PCR. The published analysis was carried out like this. Nucleated cell counts per sample were estimated from amplification of reference gene primers within the assay. To quantify the absolute abundance of each unique TCRbeta CDR3 rearrangement, sequence reads were collapsed and filtered. For each sample, productive Simpson clonality was calculated by taking the square root of Simpson's diversity index across productive rearrangements. This is the immuneACCESS table as TCRdb keeps it, with only in-frame sequences that have V and J called. A part of the clones is gone; compared with another copy, unresolved V genes explain less than half, and the rest is unexplained. V and J calls and clone size are copied from that table; D and trimming were computed from the DNA. The sample has approximately 60,000 clones on record, around 87% of them singletons. The ten largest clones capture roughly 6.4% of the sample.

The collaborating institutions used their own protocols to collect whole blood in K2EDTA tubes. For TCRbeta analysis, collaborators shipped samples as frozen whole blood, isolated PBMCs, or DNA extracted from either of those sample types. This specimen belongs to a study of blood T cell repertoires in COVID-19 (dated by TCRdb to the early 2020s). Context from the whole study: Samples covering the acute and convalescent phases of COVID-19 were provided by collaborators in the United States, Italy and Spain. The material from the prospective study consisted of cDNA or gDNA derived from T cells, B-cell-depleted T cells, or PBMCs. Deeply sampled blood TCRbeta repertoires from subjects exposed to, actively infected with, or recovered from COVID-19 were included in the dataset. A freely available public database, intended as a resource for researchers studying the immune response to SARS-CoV-2, is where the repertoires were released. The samples were drawn from the first 160 participants of the ongoing ImmuneRACE study and from about 1,200 subjects provided by 6 global collaborators. The sample metadata nearly always contained a de-identified subject ID, COVID-19 status, age in years and sex. Where available, HLA class I and class II types were obtained from metadata supplied by the sample provider rather than from assay-based typing.

For CDR1 and CDR2, the germline V gene (reference sequence) lists LNHNV and YYDKDF. Here V drops 3 bases and J drops 0 bases, and the junction holds 8 bases not matched to any gene. From its cysteine to its phenylalanine, the CDR3 spans 17 amino acids. Only the CDR3 DNA stays, 51 bases, in frame from base 1. Study-level results and caveats: The quantity of clinical and demographic metadata differed by source and by participant and was supplied without curation.

Sequenced sample: peripheral blood. The chain joins TRBV15 to TRBJ1-5, with 7 junctional bases fitting TRBD1. The origin of this receptor is a man aged 60-69 years with active or convalescent COVID-19. The sequenced DNA: TGTGCCACCAGCAGTATAGGGGGCCTCGATAGCAATCAGCCCCAGCATTTT. Translated, this gives CATSSIGGLDSNQPQHF.